These 13 T cell receptor beta chains originate from one sample sequenced in a study of response to subunit inactivated influenza vaccine. Each CDR3 protein gets one entry after TCRdb re-called the RT-PCR reads with MiXCR. Counted here are 500,000 to 550,000 distinct CDR3 sequences, approximately 20% occurring once; the ten biggest clones make up 2.5% to 3.5%. These data were likewise used in another study, on T cells expressing NK-cell markers. That work contributes: 5'RACE template switching with UMIs produced the TCR beta cDNA.

This specimen was CD4+ T cells sorted from PBMCs, taken 12 days after vaccination. The receptors here all came from a man aged 45-65 years who received an inactivated influenza vaccine.

The chain carries TRBV18 and TRBJ2-7; 10 positions match TRBD1. CDR1 is KGHSH, CDR2 LQKENI, per germline. CDR3 length: 15 residues. Losses at the gene ends were 4 bases for V and 4 bases for J; bases not matched to a gene: 7. CDR3 residues: CASSRPGQGNYEQYF. Here the CDR3 DNA reads TGTGCCAGCTCACGACCGGGACAGGGGAATTACGAGCAGTACTTC.

This clonotype occurred a few times. The rearrangement joins TRBV27 to TRBJ2-7, with 11 nucleotides matching TRBD2. The CDR3 has 16 amino acids. The ends lost 2 bases at V and 2 bases at J; junction bases unmatched: 5. Per the germline V gene, CDR1 is MNHEY and CDR2 is SMNVEV (reference sequence). DNA of the CDR3: TGTGCCAGCAGTTTACTAGCGGGGGGCTCCCCCTACGAGCAGTACTTC. Its translation is CASSLLAGGSPYEQYF.

The rearrangement joins TRBV25-1 to TRBJ2-1; either TRBD1 or TRBD2 may fit D (6 bases each). CDR3 length: 14 residues. Trimming removed 1 base at V and 6 bases at J, with 10 bases between. The V gene's germline CDR1 is MGHDK and CDR2 SYGVNS. CDR3 nucleotides: TGTGCCAGCAGTGAATGGGGGGCGGCCAATGAGCAGTTCTTC. Its translation is CASSEWGAANEQFF. The full variable domain, rest sourced from reference TRBV25-1 and TRBJ2-1, is EADIYQTPRYLVIGTGKKITLECSQTMGHDKMYWYQQDPGMELHLIHYSYGVNSTEKGDLSSESTVSRIRTEHFPLTLESARPSHTSQYLCASSEWGAANEQFFGPGTRLTVL.

The rearrangement links TRBV7-9 to TRBJ2-1; TRBD1 matches at 8 bases. The V and J ends lost 5 bases and 3 bases, in that order; junction bases with no gene match: 6. CDR3 length equals 15 residues. Per germline, CDR1 SEHNR and CDR2 FQNEAQ (reference sequence). The CDR3 here is CASSRTGQDYNEQFF. DNA for the CDR3: TGTGCCAGCAGCCGAACGGGACAGGACTACAATGAGCAGTTCTTC.

This clonotype was seen ten or more times. V gene TRBV19 combines with J gene TRBJ2-3; 8 bases align to TRBD2. This CDR3 comprises 13 residues. Trimming cost V 9 bases and J 6 bases; bases outside gene matches: 8. Germline assignment: CDR1 LNHDA and CDR2 SQIVND (reference sequence). The CDR3 is CASRGGVSDTQYF. DNA for the CDR3: TGTGCCAGCCGGGGGGGGGTATCGGATACGCAGTATTTT.

The chain links TRBV11-1 to TRBJ2-7; D gene unclear. Germline loops: CDR1 SGHAT, CDR2 FQDESV (reference sequence). Trimming shortened V by 2 bases and J by 0 bases, and 8 bases separated the two germline ends. This CDR3 spans 14 amino acids. For the CDR3, the DNA is TGTGCCAGCAGCTTATCTACCGACTCCTACGAGCAGTACTTC. It is translated as CASSLSTDSYEQYF.

V is TRBV5-6 and J is TRBJ2-4; D unclear. The CDR3 runs to 14 residues. Germline loops: CDR1 SGHDT, CDR2 YYEEEE. Between the trimmed V and J ends, which lost 1 base and 7 bases, there was a span of 12 bases. The CDR3 region is CASSLSNRPNIQYF. The CDR3 coding sequence is TGTGCCAGCAGCTTGTCCAATCGCCCCAACATTCAGTACTTC. Filled out from reference TRBV5-6 and TRBJ2-4, the complete variable domain reads DAGVTQSPTHLIKTRGQQVTLRCSPKSGHDTVSWYQQALGQGPQFIFQYYEEEERQRGNFPDRFSGHQFPNYSSELNVNALLLGDSALYLCASSLSNRPNIQYFGAGTRLSVL.

The sample holds many counts of this clonotype. V usage is TRBV10-3 and J usage is TRBJ2-1, with TRBD2 matching 12 bases. V gave up 6 bases and J gave up 7 bases; unmatched junction bases: 13. This CDR3 spans 17 amino acids. The germline V gene has CDR1 ENHRY and CDR2 SYGVKD. In DNA form, the CDR3 reads TGTGCCATCAGGACTAGCGGGAGTTGGGGACGGGGTAATGAGCAGTTCTTC. This encodes CAIRTSGSWGRGNEQFF.

This clonotype was recorded a few times. The chain combines TRBV11-2 with TRBJ2-1; TRBD2 matches at 9 bases. With 5 bases clipped from V and 3 bases from J, the junction kept 2 bases outside the gene matches. Germline V gives CDR1 SGHAT, CDR2 FQNNGV. The CDR3 contains 14 residues. CDR3 sequence: CASSQTSGYNEQFF. In DNA, the CDR3 is TGTGCCAGCAGCCAGACTAGCGGCTACAATGAGCAGTTCTTC.

The chain carries TRBV4-1 and TRBJ2-5; tentatively, D is TRBD1 or TRBD2 (5 bases each). Germline lookup yields CDR1 MGHRA and CDR2 YSYEKL. CDR3 size: 15 residues. The V gene lost 4 bases and the J gene lost 5 bases, with 17 bases spanning the gap. The CDR3 DNA reads TGCGCCAGCAGCCCCCCCGGGACGAATTCGGAGACCCAGTACTTC. It is translated as CASSPPGTNSETQYF.

A few counts support this clonotype. J is TRBJ2-1 and V is TRBV7-9; D might be TRBD1 (6 bases). CDR3 length: 17 residues. V gave up 2 bases and J gave up 4 bases, with 18 bases separating them. Germline V gene lookup returns CDR1 SEHNR and CDR2 FQNEAQ (reference sequence). The chain's CDR3 is CASSLKPQGGSYNEQFF. CDR3 in DNA: TGTGCCAGCAGCTTAAAGCCCCAAGGGGGTTCTTACAATGAGCAGTTCTTC.

The rearrangement links TRBV7-9 to TRBJ2-7; no clear D. The CDR3 contains 14 residues. Deletions cut 1 base from V and 3 bases from J, with 10 bases between. Per germline, CDR1 SEHNR and CDR2 FQNEAQ (reference sequence). The CDR3 region is CASSLGAGYYEQYF. The CDR3 DNA is TGTGCCAGCAGCTTAGGGGCCGGCTACTACGAGCAGTACTTC.

Only one count was recorded for this clonotype. V gene TRBV7-8 combines with J gene TRBJ1-5; D gene ambiguous. The CDR3 is 12 amino acids. V dropped 4 bases and J dropped 11 bases, with 12 bases sitting between them. From germline, CDR1 is SGHVS and CDR2 FQNEAQ. The CDR3 is CASSSEVSTQHF. The DNA of the CDR3 is TGTGCCAGCAGCTCCGAGGTTTCGACCCAGCATTTT.